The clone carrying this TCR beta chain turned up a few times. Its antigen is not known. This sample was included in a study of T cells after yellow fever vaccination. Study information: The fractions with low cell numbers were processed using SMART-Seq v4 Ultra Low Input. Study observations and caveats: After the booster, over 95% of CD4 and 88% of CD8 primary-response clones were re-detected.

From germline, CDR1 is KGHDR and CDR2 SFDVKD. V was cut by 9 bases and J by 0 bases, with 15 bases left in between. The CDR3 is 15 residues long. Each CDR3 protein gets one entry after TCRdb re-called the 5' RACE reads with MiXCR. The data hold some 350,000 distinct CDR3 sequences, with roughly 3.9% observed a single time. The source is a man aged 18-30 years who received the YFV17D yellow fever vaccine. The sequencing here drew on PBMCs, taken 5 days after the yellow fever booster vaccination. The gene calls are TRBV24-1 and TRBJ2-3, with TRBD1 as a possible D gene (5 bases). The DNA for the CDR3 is TGTGCCACCTCTAGGGGTTCTCTTAGCACAGATACGCAGTATTTT. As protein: CATSRGSLSTDTQYF.